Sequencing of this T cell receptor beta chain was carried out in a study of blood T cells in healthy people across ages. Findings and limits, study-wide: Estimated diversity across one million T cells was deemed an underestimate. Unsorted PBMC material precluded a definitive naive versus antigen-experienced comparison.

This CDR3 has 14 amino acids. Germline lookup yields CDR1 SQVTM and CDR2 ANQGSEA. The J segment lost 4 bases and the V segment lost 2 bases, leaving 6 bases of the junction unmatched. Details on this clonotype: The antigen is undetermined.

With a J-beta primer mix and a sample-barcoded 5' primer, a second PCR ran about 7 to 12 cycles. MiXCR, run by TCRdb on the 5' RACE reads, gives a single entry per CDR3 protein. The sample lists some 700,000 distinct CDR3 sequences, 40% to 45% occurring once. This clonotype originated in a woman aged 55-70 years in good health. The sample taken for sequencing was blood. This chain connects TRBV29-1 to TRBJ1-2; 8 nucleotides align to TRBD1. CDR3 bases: TGCAGCGTTGAAAAGACAGGGGCTGGCTATGGCTACACCTTC. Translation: CSVEKTGAGYGYTF.